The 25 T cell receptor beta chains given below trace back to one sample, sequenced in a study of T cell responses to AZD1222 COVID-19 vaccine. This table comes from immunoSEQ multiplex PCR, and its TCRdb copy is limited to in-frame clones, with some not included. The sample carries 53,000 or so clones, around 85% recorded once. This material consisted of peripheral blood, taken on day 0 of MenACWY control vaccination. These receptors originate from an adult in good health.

CDR3 protein: CASSFMSGGREETQYF. DNA of the CDR3: TGTGCCAGCAGCTTCATGTCAGGGGGTCGGGAAGAGACCCAGTACTTC. V and J are TRBV7-2 and TRBJ2-5; TRBD1 agrees at 7 bases. Germline CDR1 is SGHTA and CDR2 is FQGNSA. The CDR3 runs 16 residues. The trim removed 3 bases at V and 3 bases at J, leaving 10 bases unmatched.

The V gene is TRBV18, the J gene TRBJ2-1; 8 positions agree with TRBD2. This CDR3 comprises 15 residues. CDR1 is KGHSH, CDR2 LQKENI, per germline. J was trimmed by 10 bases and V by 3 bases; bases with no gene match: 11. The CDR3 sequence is CASSPGGTSAREQFF. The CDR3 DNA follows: TGTGCCAGCTCACCGGGAGGGACTAGTGCGCGCGAGCAGTTCTTC.

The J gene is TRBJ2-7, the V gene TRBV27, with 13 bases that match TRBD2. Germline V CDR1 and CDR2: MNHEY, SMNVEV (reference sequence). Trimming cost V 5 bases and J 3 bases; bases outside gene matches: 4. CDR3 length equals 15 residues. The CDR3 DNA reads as TGTGCCAGCAGTACCGGACTAGCGGGAGTCTACGAGCAGTACTTC. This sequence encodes CASSTGLAGVYEQYF.

In nucleotides, the CDR3 is TGCGCCAGCAGCTTCGGACAGGCATCACCCTACGAGCAGTACTTC. Protein: CASSFGQASPYEQYF. The chain combines TRBV5-1 with TRBJ2-7, with 7 bases fitting TRBD1. The germline gives CDR1 SGHRS, CDR2 YFSETQ. This CDR3 spans 15 amino acids. V shed 2 bases and J 2 bases; nucleotides not matched to a gene: 7.

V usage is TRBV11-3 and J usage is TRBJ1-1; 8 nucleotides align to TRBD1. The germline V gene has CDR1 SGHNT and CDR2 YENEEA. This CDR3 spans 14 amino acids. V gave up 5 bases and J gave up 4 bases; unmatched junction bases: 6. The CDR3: CASSRTGSVTEAFF. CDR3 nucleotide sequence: TGTGCCAGCAGCAGGACAGGGTCGGTCACTGAAGCTTTCTTT.

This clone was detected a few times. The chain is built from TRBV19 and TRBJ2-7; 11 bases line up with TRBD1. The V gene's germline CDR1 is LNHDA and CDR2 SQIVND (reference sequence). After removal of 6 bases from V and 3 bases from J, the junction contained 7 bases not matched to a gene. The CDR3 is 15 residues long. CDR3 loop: CASRTTGQGGYEQYF. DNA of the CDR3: TGTGCCAGTAGAACGACGGGACAGGGGGGCTACGAGCAGTACTTC.

The CDR3, as DNA: TGTGCCAGTAGTCCGGACAGGGGTGGACATCAGCCCCAGCATTTT. The encoded protein is CASSPDRGGHQPQHF. The genes are TRBV19 and TRBJ1-5, with 9 positions matching TRBD1. Germline-derived CDR1 and CDR2 are LNHDA and SQIVND (reference sequence). The length of the CDR3 is 15 residues. The trim removed 5 bases at V and 5 bases at J, leaving 7 bases unmatched.

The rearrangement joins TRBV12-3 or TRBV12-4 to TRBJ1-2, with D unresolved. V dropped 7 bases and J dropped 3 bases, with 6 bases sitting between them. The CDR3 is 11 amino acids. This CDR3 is CASTVYYGYTF. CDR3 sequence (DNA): TGTGCCAGCACCGTTTACTATGGCTACACCTTC.

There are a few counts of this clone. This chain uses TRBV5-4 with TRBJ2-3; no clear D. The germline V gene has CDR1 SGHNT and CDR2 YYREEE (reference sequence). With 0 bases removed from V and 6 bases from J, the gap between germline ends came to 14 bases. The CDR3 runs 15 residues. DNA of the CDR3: TGTGCCAGCAGCTTGGACCATCTACCCACTGATACGCAGTATTTT. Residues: CASSLDHLPTDTQYF.

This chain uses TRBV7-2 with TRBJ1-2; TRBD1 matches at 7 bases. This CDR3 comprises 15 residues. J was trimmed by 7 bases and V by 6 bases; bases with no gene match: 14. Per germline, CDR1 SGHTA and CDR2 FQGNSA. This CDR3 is CASSTTNRGAGGYTF. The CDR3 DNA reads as TGTGCCAGCAGTACAACCAACAGGGGAGCCGGTGGCTACACCTTC.

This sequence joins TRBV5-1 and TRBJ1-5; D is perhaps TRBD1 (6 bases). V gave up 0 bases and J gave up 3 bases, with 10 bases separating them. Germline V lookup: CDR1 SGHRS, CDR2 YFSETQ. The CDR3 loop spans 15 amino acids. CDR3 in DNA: TGCGCCAGCAGCTTGGCAGGGGACTCCAATCAGCCCCAGCATTTT. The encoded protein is CASSLAGDSNQPQHF.

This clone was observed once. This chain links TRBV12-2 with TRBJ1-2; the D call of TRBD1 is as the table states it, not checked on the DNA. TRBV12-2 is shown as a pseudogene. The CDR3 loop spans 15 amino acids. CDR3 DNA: TGTGCAAGTCGCCCGTTAAGAGGGGGCTGCTATGGCTACACCTTC. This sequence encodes CASRPLRGGCYGYTF.

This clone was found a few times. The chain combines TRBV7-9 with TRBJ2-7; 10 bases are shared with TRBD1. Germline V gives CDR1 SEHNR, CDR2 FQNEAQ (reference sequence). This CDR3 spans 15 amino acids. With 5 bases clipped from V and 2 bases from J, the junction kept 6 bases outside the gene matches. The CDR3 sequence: CASSPQTGGPYEQYF. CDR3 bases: TGTGCCAGCAGCCCACAGACAGGGGGCCCCTACGAGCAGTACTTC.

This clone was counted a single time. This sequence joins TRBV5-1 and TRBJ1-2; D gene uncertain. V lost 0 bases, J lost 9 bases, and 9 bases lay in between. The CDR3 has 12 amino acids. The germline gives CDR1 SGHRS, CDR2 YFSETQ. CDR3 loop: CASSLDKDRYTF. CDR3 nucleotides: TGCGCCAGCAGCTTGGACAAGGATCGCTACACCTTC.

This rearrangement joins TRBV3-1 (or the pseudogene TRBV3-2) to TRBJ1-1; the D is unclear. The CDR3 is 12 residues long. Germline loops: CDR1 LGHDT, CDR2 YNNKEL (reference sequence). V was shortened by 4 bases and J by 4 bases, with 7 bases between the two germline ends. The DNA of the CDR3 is TGTGCCAGCAGCCTATCAACCACTGAAGCTTTCTTT. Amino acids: CASSLSTTEAFF.

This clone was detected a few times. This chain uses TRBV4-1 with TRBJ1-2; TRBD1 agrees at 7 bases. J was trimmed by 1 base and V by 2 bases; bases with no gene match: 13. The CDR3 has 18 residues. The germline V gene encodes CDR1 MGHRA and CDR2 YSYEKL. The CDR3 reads CASSQPTSPGQSNYGYTF. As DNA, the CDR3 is TGCGCCAGCAGCCAACCCACCTCTCCGGGACAGAGTAACTATGGCTACACCTTC.

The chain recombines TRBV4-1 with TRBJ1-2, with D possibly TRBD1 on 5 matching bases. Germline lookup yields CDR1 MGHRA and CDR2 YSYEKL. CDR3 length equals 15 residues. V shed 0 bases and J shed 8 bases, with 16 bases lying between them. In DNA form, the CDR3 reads TGCGCCAGCAGCCAAGACCAAGGGACCGCGAACGGCTACACCTTC. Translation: CASSQDQGTANGYTF.

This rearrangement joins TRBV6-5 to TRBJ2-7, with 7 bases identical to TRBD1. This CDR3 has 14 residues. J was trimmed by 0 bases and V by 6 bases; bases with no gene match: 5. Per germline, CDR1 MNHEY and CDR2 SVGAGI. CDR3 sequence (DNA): TGTGCCAGCAGGCCGAGGGGGCCCTCCTACGAGCAGTACTTC. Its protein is CASRPRGPSYEQYF.

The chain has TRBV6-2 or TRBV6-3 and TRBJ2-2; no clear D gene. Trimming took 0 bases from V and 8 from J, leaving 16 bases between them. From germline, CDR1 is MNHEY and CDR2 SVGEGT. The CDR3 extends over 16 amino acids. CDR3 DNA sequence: TGTGCCAGCAGTTACTCACCCTGGACGATACGAGGGGAGCTGTTTTTT. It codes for CASSYSPWTIRGELFF.

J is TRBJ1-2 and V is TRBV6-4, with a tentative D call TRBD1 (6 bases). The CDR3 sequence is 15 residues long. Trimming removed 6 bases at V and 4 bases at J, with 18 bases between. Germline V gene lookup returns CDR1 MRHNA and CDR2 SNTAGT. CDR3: CASSLDGGSSYGYTF. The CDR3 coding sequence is TGTGCCAGCAGCCTAGACGGGGGCAGCTCCTATGGCTACACCTTC.

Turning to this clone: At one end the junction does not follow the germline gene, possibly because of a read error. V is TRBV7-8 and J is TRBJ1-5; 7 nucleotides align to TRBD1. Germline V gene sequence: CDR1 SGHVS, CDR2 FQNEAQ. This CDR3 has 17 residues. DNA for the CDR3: TGTGCCAGCAGCGTAGCGCCCGGGACAGTCCAAGGTCAGCCCCAGCATTTT. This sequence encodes CASSVAPGTVQGQPQHF.

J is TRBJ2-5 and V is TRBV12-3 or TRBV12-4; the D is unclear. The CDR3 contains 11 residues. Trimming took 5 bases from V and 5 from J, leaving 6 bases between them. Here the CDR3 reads CASSPGETQYF. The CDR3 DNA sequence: TGTGCCAGCAGTCCTGGCGAGACCCAGTACTTC.

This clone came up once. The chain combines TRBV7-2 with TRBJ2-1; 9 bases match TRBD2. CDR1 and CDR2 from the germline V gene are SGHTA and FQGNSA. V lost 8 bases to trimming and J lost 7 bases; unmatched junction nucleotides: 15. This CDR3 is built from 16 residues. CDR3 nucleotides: TGTGCCAGCGGCGCCCGGGCTAGCGGGGCTCGGAATGAGCAGTTCTTC. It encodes CASGARASGARNEQFF.

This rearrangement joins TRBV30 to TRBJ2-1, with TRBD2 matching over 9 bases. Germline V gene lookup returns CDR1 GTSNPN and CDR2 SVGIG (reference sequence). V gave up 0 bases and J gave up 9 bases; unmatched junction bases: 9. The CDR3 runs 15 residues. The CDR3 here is CAWSVVAGDWGEQFF. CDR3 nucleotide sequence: TGTGCCTGGAGTGTAGTAGCGGGAGACTGGGGTGAGCAGTTCTTC.

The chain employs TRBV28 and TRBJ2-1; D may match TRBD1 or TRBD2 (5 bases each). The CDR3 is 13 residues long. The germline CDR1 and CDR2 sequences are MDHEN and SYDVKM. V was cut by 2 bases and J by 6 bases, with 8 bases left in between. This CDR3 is CASSLPGANEQFF. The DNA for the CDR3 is TGTGCCAGCAGTTTACCCGGGGCCAATGAGCAGTTCTTC.